The present T cell receptor beta chain was sequenced within a study of blood T cell repertoires in COVID-19. The V end lost 7 bases, the J end lost 2 bases, and 13 bases lay between the germline ends. This CDR3 contains 14 residues. Germline CDR1 and CDR2: SGHAT and FQDESV (reference sequence). TCRdb's table, derived via immunoSEQ multiplex PCR, lists solely in-frame clones and lacks some. The data show a few hundred thousand clones, approximately 86% seen once. The chain has TRBV11-1 and TRBJ2-3; D uncertain. The sequenced material came from PBMCs or T cells enriched from blood (not recorded which). The TCR sequence derives from a woman aged 45-65 years who had recovered from COVID-19. CDR3 sequence: CASIGGRLTDTQYF. Here the CDR3 DNA reads TGTGCCAGCATAGGTGGCAGGCTCACAGATACGCAGTATTTT.